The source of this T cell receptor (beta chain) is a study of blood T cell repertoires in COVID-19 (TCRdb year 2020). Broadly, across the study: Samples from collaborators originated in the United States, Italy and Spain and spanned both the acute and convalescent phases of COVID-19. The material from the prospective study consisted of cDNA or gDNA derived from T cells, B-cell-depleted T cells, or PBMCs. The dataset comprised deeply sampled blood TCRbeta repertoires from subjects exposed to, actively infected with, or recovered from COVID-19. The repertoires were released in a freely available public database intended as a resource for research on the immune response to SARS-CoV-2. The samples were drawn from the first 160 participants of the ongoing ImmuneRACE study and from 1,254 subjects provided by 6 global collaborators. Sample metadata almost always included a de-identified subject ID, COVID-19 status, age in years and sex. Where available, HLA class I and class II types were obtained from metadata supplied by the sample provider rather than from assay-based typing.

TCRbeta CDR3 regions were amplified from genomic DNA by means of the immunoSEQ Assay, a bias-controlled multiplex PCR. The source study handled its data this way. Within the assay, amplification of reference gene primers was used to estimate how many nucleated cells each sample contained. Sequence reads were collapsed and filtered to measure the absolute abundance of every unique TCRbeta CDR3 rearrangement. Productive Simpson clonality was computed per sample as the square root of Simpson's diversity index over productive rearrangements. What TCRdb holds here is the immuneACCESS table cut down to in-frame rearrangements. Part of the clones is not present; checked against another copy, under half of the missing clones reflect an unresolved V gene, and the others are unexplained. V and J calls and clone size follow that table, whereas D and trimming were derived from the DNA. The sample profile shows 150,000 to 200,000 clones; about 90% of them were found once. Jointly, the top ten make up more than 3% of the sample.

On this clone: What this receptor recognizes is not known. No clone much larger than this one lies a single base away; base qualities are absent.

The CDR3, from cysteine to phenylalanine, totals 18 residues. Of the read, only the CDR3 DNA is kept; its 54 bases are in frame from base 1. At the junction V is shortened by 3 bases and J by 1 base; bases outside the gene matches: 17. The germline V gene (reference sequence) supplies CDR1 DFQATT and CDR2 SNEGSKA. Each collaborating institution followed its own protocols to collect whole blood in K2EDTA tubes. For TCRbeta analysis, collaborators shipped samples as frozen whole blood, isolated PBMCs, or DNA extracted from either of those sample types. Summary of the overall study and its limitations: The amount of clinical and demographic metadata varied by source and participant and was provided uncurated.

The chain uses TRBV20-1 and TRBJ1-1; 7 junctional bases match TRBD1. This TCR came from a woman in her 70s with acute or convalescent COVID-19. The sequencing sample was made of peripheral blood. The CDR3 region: CSASKAPGQKVGNTEAFF. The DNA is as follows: TGCAGTGCTAGTAAAGCGCCGGGACAGAAGGTCGGGAACACTGAAGCTTTCTTT.